Below are 10 T cell receptor beta chains sequenced from a single sample in a study of technical replicates of blood from several donors. TCRdb's table, derived via immunoSEQ multiplex PCR, lists solely in-frame clones and lacks some. Here the sample spans more than 90,000 clones, roughly 96% being singletons. The sample comprised T cells isolated from PBMCs. These TCRs come from a human donor in good health.

The V gene is TRBV5-6, the J gene TRBJ2-6; 12 nucleotides match TRBD2. In germline, CDR1 is SGHDT, CDR2 YYEEEE. V trimming: 4 bases; J trimming: 1 base; junction bases outside the gene matches: 3. The CDR3 extends over 17 amino acids. The CDR3 DNA reads as TGTGCCAGCAGCAGGACTAGCGGGACGTCTGGGGCCAACGTCCTGACTTTC. It yields the protein CASSRTSGTSGANVLTF.

V and J are TRBV7-9 and TRBJ2-7; D is uncertain. The germline V gene encodes CDR1 SEHNR and CDR2 FQNEAQ (reference sequence). This CDR3 is 15 amino acids long. With 5 bases removed from V and 0 bases from J, the gap between germline ends came to 14 bases. DNA of the CDR3: TGTGCCAGCAGCCCTCACCACAGCTTCTCCTACGAGCAGTACTTC. It yields the protein CASSPHHSFSYEQYF.

The chain employs TRBV5-1 and TRBJ2-5, with 8 bases identical to TRBD2. Germline-derived CDR1 and CDR2 are SGHRS and YFSETQ. The CDR3 totals 14 residues. V was pared by 0 bases and J by 5 bases, with 3 bases of the junction left unmatched. CDR3 bases: TGCGCCAGCAGCTTGGCGGGGGGGCTGGAGACCCAGTACTTC. It is translated as CASSLAGGLETQYF.

The chain joins TRBV29-1 to TRBJ2-1; 8 nucleotides align to TRBD1. CDR3 length: 14 amino acids. The germline V gene has CDR1 SQVTM and CDR2 ANQGSEA. V was clipped by 5 bases and J by 4 bases; unmatched bases: 7. This CDR3 reads CSVLDRDEYNEQFF. The CDR3 nucleotides read TGCAGCGTTTTGGACAGGGATGAATACAATGAGCAGTTCTTC.

V usage is TRBV5-4 and J usage is TRBJ1-1, with TRBD1 identical over 9 bases. Unmatched junction bases numbered 14, after V lost 4 bases and J lost 4 bases. The CDR3 is 17 amino acids. The germline V gene encodes CDR1 SGHNT and CDR2 YYREEE (reference sequence). The CDR3 here is CASSVQPGQGVGTEAFF. CDR3 coding DNA: TGTGCCAGCAGCGTGCAACCGGGACAGGGAGTGGGCACTGAAGCTTTCTTT.

The chain employs TRBV27 and TRBJ2-7; 7 bases are shared with TRBD2. In germline, CDR1 is MNHEY, CDR2 SMNVEV (reference sequence). V trimming: 4 bases; J trimming: 2 bases; junction bases outside the gene matches: 5. The CDR3 contains 14 residues. CDR3 in DNA: TGTGCCAGCAGTTGGGGGGGTCCGGCCTACGAGCAGTACTTC. Residues: CASSWGGPAYEQYF.

This chain joins TRBV30 and TRBJ2-5; maybe TRBD1 (5 bases). V was pared by 2 bases and J by 5 bases, with 15 bases between. This CDR3 has 14 residues. Looked up from germline, CDR1 is GTSNPN and CDR2 is SVGIG (reference sequence). DNA of the CDR3: TGTGCCTGGAGTTCTACAGGTCCATCCGAGACCCAGTACTTC. This encodes CAWSSTGPSETQYF.

The chain uses TRBV5-1 and TRBJ2-3; 7 positions agree with TRBD1. Trimming took 0 bases from V and 5 from J; bases not matched to a gene: 6. This CDR3 region has 15 residues. Germline V gene lookup returns CDR1 SGHRS and CDR2 YFSETQ. The CDR3 bases are TGCGCCAGCAGCTTGGGACAGGGTGTCAGAGATACGCAGTATTTT. It translates to CASSLGQGVRDTQYF.

The chain carries TRBV28 and TRBJ1-2; D is ambiguous. CDR3 length: 14 amino acids. The V gene lost 5 bases and the J gene lost 7 bases, with 17 bases spanning the gap. Germline-derived CDR1 and CDR2 are MDHEN and SYDVKM. This CDR3 reads CASSPSIAGFGYTF. As DNA, the CDR3 is TGTGCCAGCAGTCCCTCTATAGCGGGATTTGGCTACACCTTC.

The chain joins TRBV19 to TRBJ2-1; D perhaps matches TRBD2 (7 bases). Germline CDR1 is LNHDA and CDR2 is SQIVND (reference sequence). This CDR3 comprises 15 residues. Trimming left V 4 bases short and J 5 bases short, with 15 bases between. The CDR3 is CASSTLGGPNNEQFF. The CDR3 region has the DNA TGTGCCAGTAGTACTCTCGGGGGGCCGAACAATGAGCAGTTCTTC.